What follows are 9 T cell receptor beta chains derived from one specimen sequenced in a study of T cells after yellow fever vaccination. TCRdb fed the 5' RACE reads into MiXCR, producing one record per CDR3 protein. The data hold about 73,000 distinct CDR3 sequences, with around 7.3% observed a single time. This material consisted of CD8+ T cells sorted from PBMCs, taken on the day of the yellow fever booster vaccination. The receptor set was obtained from a man aged 30-40 years who received the YFV17D yellow fever vaccine.

The chain employs TRBV5-6 and TRBJ2-2; D gene uncertain. The germline V and J ends were trimmed by 4 bases and 1 base, with 11 bases remaining between them. CDR3 length: 15 residues. Germline values: CDR1 SGHDT, CDR2 YYEEEE. The CDR3 loop is CASSDGLVNTGELFF. The CDR3 bases are TGTGCCAGCAGCGATGGGCTAGTGAACACCGGGGAGCTGTTTTTT.

V is TRBV7-2 and J is TRBJ2-7; D gene ambiguous. The CDR3 runs 14 residues. Per germline, CDR1 SGHTA and CDR2 FQGNSA. The V and J ends lost 5 bases and 3 bases respectively, with 14 bases between them. The CDR3: CASSPDVVFYEQYF. CDR3 DNA sequence: TGTGCCAGCAGCCCAGACGTGGTTTTCTACGAGCAGTACTTC.

This clonotype was recorded a few times. This chain joins TRBV28 and TRBJ2-4; D is unresolved. V lost 3 bases and J lost 0, with 6 bases in between. The CDR3 contains 14 residues. Germline V gene sequence: CDR1 MDHEN, CDR2 SYDVKM. As DNA, the CDR3 is TGTGCCAGCAGTTTCTCCGTAGCCAAAAACATTCAGTACTTC. The encoded protein is CASSFSVAKNIQYF.

The sample holds many counts of this clonotype. J is TRBJ2-7 and V is TRBV7-2; maybe TRBD2 (6 bases). The CDR3 sequence is 15 residues long. V lost 1 base to trimming and J lost 3 bases, with 13 bases between them. The germline gives CDR1 SGHTA, CDR2 FQGNSA. CDR3 sequence: CASSLVSGALYEQYF. The CDR3 region has the DNA TGTGCCAGCAGCTTAGTTAGCGGAGCCCTCTACGAGCAGTACTTC.

The CDR3 DNA reads TGTGCCAGCAGCCCACCTCACGGGACTAGAGGAACCGGGGAGCTGTTTTTT. It translates to CASSPPHGTRGTGELFF. This chain links TRBV7-9 with TRBJ2-2, with 8 nucleotides matching TRBD2. This CDR3 contains 17 residues. V dropped 5 bases and J dropped 5; count of bases not matched to a gene: 13. The V gene's germline CDR1 is SEHNR and CDR2 FQNEAQ (reference sequence). The full variable domain, in which reference TRBV7-9 and TRBJ2-2 provide the parts outside the CDR3, is DTGVSQNPRHKITKRGQNVTFRCDPISEHNRLYWYRQTLGQGPEFLTYFQNEAQLEKSRLLSDRFSAERPKGSFSTLEIQRTEQGDSAMYLCASSPPHGTRGTGELFFGEGSRLTVL.

In this sample, this clonotype turned up a few times. The J gene is TRBJ2-3, the V gene TRBV12-3 or TRBV12-4; 9 bases fit TRBD1. CDR3 length: 15 residues. Unmatched junction bases numbered 5, after V lost 5 bases and J lost 2 bases. The CDR3 sequence is CASSPWTGDTDTQYF. The DNA of the CDR3 is TGTGCCAGCAGTCCCTGGACAGGGGACACAGATACGCAGTATTTT.

This clonotype has ten or more counts. V gene TRBV5-1 combines with J gene TRBJ1-1; no clear D. Germline CDR1 is SGHRS and CDR2 is YFSETQ. V was trimmed by 4 bases and J by 1 base, leaving 8 bases between them. The CDR3 has 13 residues. CDR3 in DNA: TGCGCCAGCAGCGATGAAGGGAACACTGAAGCTTTCTTT. Amino acid sequence: CASSDEGNTEAFF.

This rearrangement joins TRBV12-3 or TRBV12-4 to TRBJ2-7; D possibly corresponds to TRBD1 (5 bases). CDR3 length: 12 amino acids. Trimming cost V 6 bases and J 2 bases, with 8 bases left between them. The CDR3 coding sequence is TGTGCCAGCAGCAGGGTGACCTACGAGCAGTACTTC. This encodes CASSRVTYEQYF.

This clonotype was detected a few times. The chain recombines TRBV18 with TRBJ2-3; D call uncertain. The CDR3 loop spans 14 amino acids. V was shortened by 0 bases and J by 4 bases, with 8 bases between the two germline ends. Germline CDR1 and CDR2: KGHSH and LQKENI. CDR3 coding DNA: TGTGCCAGCTCACCACCGAGTAGTCCAGATACGCAGTATTTT. This codes for CASSPPSSPDTQYF.